This TCR beta chain derives from a study of OX40 agonist ivuxolimab in advanced cancers. Study-level background: Dose-escalation cases comprised hepatocellular carcinoma, melanoma, renal cell or head and neck cancer. Findings of the study overall: Expanded clones tended on average to be more numerous among CD8+ T cells than CD4+.

This CDR3 is 13 amino acids long. V was cut by 6 bases and J by 1 base, with 10 bases left in between. The V gene's germline CDR1 is MNHEY and CDR2 SMNVEV (reference sequence). Clones were sequenced by immunoSEQ multiplex PCR, and TCRdb holds only the in-frame ones, with some missing. This table holds some 60,000 clones, around 93% found once. Remarks on this clone: Its antigen is not identified.

The genes are TRBV27 and TRBJ2-7, with D hard to call. The material sequenced was CD4+ or CD8+ T cells sorted from blood, taken in a trial of the OX40 agonist ivuxolimab. This receptor was obtained from an adult with an advanced solid tumor such as melanoma, head and neck, liver or kidney cancer. For the CDR3, the DNA is TGTGCCAGCAGCCCGCGTAGGTCCTACGAGCAGTACTTC. Translated, it gives CASSPRRSYEQYF.